A selection of T cell receptor beta chains follows, all from one sample in a study of graft-versus-host responses after intestinal transplantation. Their antigens remain unidentified. Profiled with immunoSEQ multiplex PCR; TCRdb holds only in-frame clones, not every one. Of about 94,000 clones detected, 91% appear once; the ten largest clones hold 0.5%. Sequencing was performed on unstimulated CD8+ T cells sorted from spleen or lymph node cells, taken before intestinal transplant. The receptors here all came from a human donor who received an intestinal transplant. Each CDR3 is given with its conserved first and last residue. The order of the fields is CDR3 length, D gene, J gene, clone size, V gene, CDR3 DNA, CDR3 protein. D genes are given only for firm matches. Size is stated for part of the rows, as once, few or many counts, or as a class when the clone is expanded.

12 | - | TRBJ2-1 | - | TRBV5-8 | TGTGCCAGCAGCTCGGCTAGCAATGAGCAGTTCTTC | CASSSASNEQFF
16 | TRBD1 | TRBJ1-2 | - | TRBV2 | TGTGCCAGCAGTCGCCCCGGACAGGTCCCTAACTATGGCTACACCTTC | CASSRPGQVPNYGYTF
16 | - | TRBJ1-2 | few | TRBV25-1 | TGTGCCAGCAGGCCTCTGGGAGCAGGGGACATCTATGGCTACACCTTC | CASRPLGAGDIYGYTF
15 | TRBD2 | TRBJ2-2 | - | TRBV6-5 | TGTGCCAGCAGTTACGCGCTAGCGGGGGAGGGGGAGCTGTTTTTT | CASSYALAGEGELFF
14 | TRBD2 | TRBJ2-1 | - | TRBV19 | TGTGCCAGTACTCCTAGCGGGGGGCACAATGAGCAGTTCTTC | CASTPSGGHNEQFF
17 | - | TRBJ2-7 | - | TRBV1 | TGCACCAGCAGCCAAGATCTGTTAATAGCGGAGGCCTACGAGCAGTACTTC | CTSSQDLLIAEAYEQYF
14 | - | TRBJ1-1 | - | TRBV6-5 | TGTGCCAGCAGTTACCCGGGGAGGGGAGCTGAAGCTTTCTTT | CASSYPGRGAEAFF
12 | - | TRBJ2-3 | - | TRBV14 | TGTGCCAGCAGCCAAACCGGGTTCACGCAGTATTTT | CASSQTGFTQYF
13 | - | TRBJ2-7 | - | TRBV4-1 | TGCGCCAGCAGCCATGACAGATCCTACGAGCAGTACTTC | CASSHDRSYEQYF
14 | TRBD1 | TRBJ2-3 | - | TRBV19 | TGTGCCAGTAGTGTCGGACAGGGCCCAGATACGCAGTATTTT | CASSVGQGPDTQYF
14 | TRBD1 | TRBJ2-1 | - | TRBV14 | TGTGCCAGCAGCCAAGAAACAGGGGGCGATGAGCAGTTCTTC | CASSQETGGDEQFF
14 | - | TRBJ2-7 | - | TRBV10-1 | TGCGCCAGCAGTGAGTCGATACTAGCTGCCGAGCAGTACTTC | CASSESILAAEQYF
13 | - | TRBJ2-1 | - | TRBV11-3 | TGTGCCAGCAGCATTTCTAGATGGAATGAGCAGTTCTTC | CASSISRWNEQFF
14 | - | TRBJ1-6 | once | TRBV7-2 | TGTGCCAGTTCGGACATTTCTTATAATTCACCCCTCCACTTT | CASSDISYNSPLHF
15 | - | TRBJ1-2 | - | TRBV10-3 | TGTGCCATCAGTGAGCGCCCCAGGGGAGGGGATGGCTACACCTTC | CAISERPRGGDGYTF
15 | TRBD1 | TRBJ1-5 | - | TRBV11-2 | TGTGCCAGCAGCCCCGCGGACAGGGCGAATCAGCCCCAGCATTTT | CASSPADRANQPQHF
14 | - | TRBJ2-7 | - | TRBV4-3 | TGCGCCAGCAGCCAAGTCTACCCCTCCTACGAGCAGTACTTC | CASSQVYPSYEQYF
17 | TRBD2 | TRBJ2-3 | - | TRBV7-9 | TGTGCCAGCAGCGCACTGACTAGCGGGGTACGCACAGATACGCAGTATTTT | CASSALTSGVRTDTQYF
14 | - | TRBJ2-7 | - | TRBV28 | TGTGCCAGCGACTCTTACGACAGTCCGTACGAGCAGTACTTC | CASDSYDSPYEQYF
13 | - | TRBJ1-5 | - | TRBV25-1 | TGTGCCAGCAGTGAATACGGGAATCAGCCCCAGCATTTT | CASSEYGNQPQHF
17 | TRBD2 | TRBJ2-7 | - | TRBV7-6 | TGTGCCAGCAGCTTATCGCCCGGGGGGGACGGACGATACGAGCAGTACTTC | CASSLSPGGDGRYEQYF
13 | - | TRBJ2-1 | once | TRBV5-1 | TGCGCCAGCAGCTCGGGGGACGGCGCAAGGCAGTTCTTC | CASSSGDGARQFF
14 | TRBD2 | TRBJ2-1 | - | TRBV5-6 | TGTGCCAGCAGCCCAGCGGGGTCGAACAATGAGCAGTTCTTC | CASSPAGSNNEQFF
14 | - | TRBJ2-5 | - | TRBV11-2 | TGTGCCAGCAGCTTATCGTGGAGGCGGGAGACCCAGTACTTC | CASSLSWRRETQYF
17 | TRBD1 | TRBJ1-5 | - | TRBV7-9 | TGTGCCAGCAGCTTTTATCAGGGGGCAGGCGGCAATCAGCCCCAGCATTTT | CASSFYQGAGGNQPQHF
15 | TRBD1 | TRBJ2-3 | few | TRBV6-1 | TGTGCCAGCAGTGAAGCTTTCACAGGGGGAGATACGCAGTATTTT | CASSEAFTGGDTQYF
14 | TRBD2 | TRBJ2-1 | - | TRBV7-2 | TGTGCCAGCAGCTATACTCCGGGGGGGCCTGAGCAGTTCTTC | CASSYTPGGPEQFF